What follows describes a single T cell receptor (beta chain). What it binds is unknown. The sample holds other DNA sequences that translate to the same CDR3. The entry originates in a study of beta chain features in type 1 diabetes. Study results and limitations: Whatever favoring of shorter templates PCR might show would apply equally to patients and controls.

CDR3 length equals 15 residues. CDR1 is SGHTA, CDR2 FQGNSA, per germline. V was cut by 2 bases and J by 4 bases, with 12 bases left in between. Since all of the isolated RNA was reverse transcribed, expressed TCRB transcripts were what got sequenced. TCRdb keeps only in-frame clones here, not all; method: immunoSEQ multiplex PCR. There are about 930,000 clones in the sample; 17% occur only once, and 0.023% lies in the top ten. The rearrangement joins TRBV7-2 to TRBJ2-1; tentative D call: TRBD2 (6 bases). The material sequenced was naive CD4+ T cells from blood. The TCR originated in a woman between 18 and 29 years old in good health. The CDR3 is CASSLSGGNYNEQFF. In nucleotides, the CDR3 is TGTGCCAGCAGCTTAAGTGGGGGGAATTACAATGAGCAGTTCTTC.